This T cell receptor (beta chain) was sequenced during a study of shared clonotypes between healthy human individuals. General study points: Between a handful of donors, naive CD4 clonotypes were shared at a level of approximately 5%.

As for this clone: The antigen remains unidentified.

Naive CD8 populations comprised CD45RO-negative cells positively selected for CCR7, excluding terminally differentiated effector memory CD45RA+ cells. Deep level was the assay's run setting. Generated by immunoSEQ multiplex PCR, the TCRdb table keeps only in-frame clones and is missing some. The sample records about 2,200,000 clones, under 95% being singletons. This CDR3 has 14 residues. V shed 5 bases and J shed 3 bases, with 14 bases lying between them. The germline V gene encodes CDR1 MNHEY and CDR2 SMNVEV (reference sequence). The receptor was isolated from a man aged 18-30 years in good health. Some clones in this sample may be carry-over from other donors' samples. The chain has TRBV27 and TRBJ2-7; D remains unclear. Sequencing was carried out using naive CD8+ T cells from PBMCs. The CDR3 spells CASSPIRTLYEQYF. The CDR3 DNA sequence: TGTGCCAGCAGTCCGATACGGACCCTCTACGAGCAGTACTTC.